This T cell receptor (beta chain) was sequenced in a study of blood T cell repertoires in COVID-19. Sequenced by immunoSEQ multiplex PCR; TCRdb stores in-frame clones only, minus some. The profile shows around 80,000 clones, 65% to 90% of them singletons. Followed longitudinally, the Seattle patients had been enrolled during active infection. CDR1 and CDR2 from the germline V gene are MNHEY and SMNVEV (reference sequence). The CDR3 contains 15 residues. V gave up 3 bases and J gave up 0 bases, with 12 bases separating them. The chain uses TRBV27 and TRBJ2-7; TRBD2 might be the D (7 bases). The sequence was collected from a man aged 45-65 years with COVID-19, enrolled during active disease. The specimen sequenced was peripheral blood. As DNA, the CDR3 is TGTGCCAGCAGTTTTGGGGGGGCCATCTCCTACGAGCAGTACTTC. This translates into CASSFGGAISYEQYF.